One sample yielded the 7 T cell receptor beta chains listed below, sequenced in a study of CD8 T cells in ankylosing spondylitis. From the 5' RACE reads, TCRdb called clonotypes with MiXCR, one entry per CDR3 protein. The sample shows about 39,000 distinct CDR3 sequences, about 9.3% of them seen only once. Sequenced: blood, either unsorted or a sorted T cell fraction (not recorded which). The source of these receptors is a male donor with ankylosing spondylitis or in good health (not recorded which).

This clonotype has a count of ten or more. The chain combines TRBV7-8 with TRBJ2-2; 7 positions agree with TRBD2. The trim removed 3 bases at V and 5 bases at J, leaving 12 bases unmatched. CDR1 and CDR2 from the germline V gene are SGHVS and FQNEAQ. This CDR3 has 17 amino acids. CDR3 coding DNA: TGTGCCAGCAGCTTGGAGCGGGGACGGATTTCGACCGGGGAGCTGTTTTTT. This translates into CASSLERGRISTGELFF.

This clonotype was counted ten times or more. This chain links TRBV12-3 or TRBV12-4 with TRBJ1-2, with 9 bases fitting TRBD1. The CDR3 length is 14 residues. Trimming took 5 bases from V and 4 from J; bases not matched to a gene: 5. The CDR3 DNA sequence: TGTGCCAGCAGTATAGACAGGGGGGGCTATGGCTACACCTTC. It specifies CASSIDRGGYGYTF.

This chain links TRBV2 with TRBJ2-4; the match to TRBD1 covers 8 bases. Germline trimming cut 7 bases from V and 8 bases from J; bases unmatched to any gene: 13. This CDR3 region has 15 residues. CDR1 SNHLY and CDR2 FYNNEI come from the germline V gene. The CDR3 region is CASTLRQGRLDIQYF. DNA for the CDR3: TGTGCCAGCACACTCCGACAGGGGCGTTTAGACATTCAGTACTTC.

This clonotype has a count of ten or more. V and J are TRBV7-6 and TRBJ2-1, with a weak D call TRBD2 (5 bases). The germline V gene has CDR1 SGHVS and CDR2 FNYEAQ. V lost 5 bases to trimming and J lost 7 bases, with 15 bases between them. This CDR3 comprises 14 residues. CDR3 amino acids: CASSTHETTNEQFF. The CDR3 DNA follows: TGTGCCAGCAGCACCCACGAGACTACTAATGAGCAGTTCTTC.

This clonotype came up a few times. This chain uses TRBV6-1 with TRBJ1-3; a weak D match, TRBD1 (5 bases). V lost 3 bases, J lost 3 bases, and 9 bases lay in between. The CDR3 runs 14 residues. Germline V CDR1 and CDR2: MNHNS, SASEGT. The CDR3 region is CASSDAGNGNTIYF. The CDR3 bases are TGTGCCAGCAGTGATGCAGGGAATGGAAACACCATATATTTT.

This clonotype was picked up many times. This chain connects TRBV27 to TRBJ1-5; D is perhaps TRBD1 (5 bases). Per germline, CDR1 MNHEY and CDR2 SMNVEV (reference sequence). Trimming shortened V by 8 bases and J by 4 bases, and 18 bases separated the two germline ends. The CDR3 runs 15 residues. The CDR3 is CASRSGSDENQPQHF. DNA of the CDR3: TGTGCCAGCCGATCAGGGTCAGATGAAAATCAGCCCCAGCATTTT.

This clonotype showed up many times. The chain joins TRBV5-5 to TRBJ1-4; weak D call: TRBD1 (6 bases). The V end lost 4 bases, the J end lost 7 bases, and 17 bases lay between the germline ends. The CDR3 contains 15 residues. Germline V gives CDR1 SGHKS, CDR2 YYEKEE (reference sequence). The CDR3 nucleotides read TGTGCCAGCAGCCCGCTACAGGGACGGGCTGAAAAACTGTTTTTT. Protein sequence: CASSPLQGRAEKLFF.